This TCR beta chain was recovered during a study of T cells after yellow fever vaccination. TCRdb called the 5' RACE reads again in MiXCR, with one record for every CDR3 protein. Seen here are about 400,000 distinct CDR3 sequences, approximately 10% observed once, and the top ten hold around 20%. Germline lookup yields CDR1 SEHNR and CDR2 FQNEAQ (reference sequence). The length of the CDR3 is 14 residues. A remark on this clonotype: Its specificity is unknown. The junction and the germline gene differ at one end; a read error may be behind it.

Study-wide results and caveats: Sorted repertoires could include abundant contaminating clonotypes from bulk cells.

The genes are TRBV7-9 and TRBJ1-6, with D unresolved. This specimen consisted of PBMCs, obtained on the day of the first yellow fever vaccination. This clonotype originated in a man between 18 and 29 years old who received the YFV17D yellow fever vaccine. The CDR3 DNA sequence: TGTGCCAGTAGCTCGACCGTGATCAATTCACCCCTCCACTTT. As protein: CASSSTVINSPLHF.